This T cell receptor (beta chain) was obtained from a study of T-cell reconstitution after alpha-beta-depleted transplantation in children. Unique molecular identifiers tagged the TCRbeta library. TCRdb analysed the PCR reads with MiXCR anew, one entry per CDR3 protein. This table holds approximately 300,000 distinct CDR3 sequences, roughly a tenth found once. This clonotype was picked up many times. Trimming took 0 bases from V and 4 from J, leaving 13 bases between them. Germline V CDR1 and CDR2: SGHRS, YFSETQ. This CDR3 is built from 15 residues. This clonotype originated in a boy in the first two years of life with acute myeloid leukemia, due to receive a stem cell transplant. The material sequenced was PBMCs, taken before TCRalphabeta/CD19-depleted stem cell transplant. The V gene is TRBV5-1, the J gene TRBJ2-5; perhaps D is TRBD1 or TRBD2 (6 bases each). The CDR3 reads CASSLGPRGGETQYF. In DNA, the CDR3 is TGCGCCAGCAGCTTGGGACCCAGGGGAGGAGAGACCCAGTACTTC.